Following are 25 T cell receptor beta chains from one sample sequenced in a study of OX40 agonist ivuxolimab in advanced cancers. The library was prepared using the immunoSEQ multiplex PCR assay. This immuneACCESS table, as held by TCRdb, lists in-frame sequences with V and J called but not all clones. Of the missing ones, under half trace to an unresolved V gene in checked studies; the others have no known cause. This sample gives approximately 70,000 clones in total; about 90% of them show up just once. In total, the top ten clones hold 5% to 6.5% of the sample. This specimen consisted of CD4+ or CD8+ T cells sorted from blood, obtained in a trial of the OX40 agonist ivuxolimab. These receptors were obtained from an adult with an advanced solid tumor such as melanoma, head and neck, liver or kidney cancer.

V and J are TRBV28 and TRBJ2-5; 7 nucleotides line up with TRBD1. CDR1 and CDR2 (germline): MDHEN, SYDVKM. V shed 3 bases, J shed 2 bases, and the junction held 6 bases outside the gene matches. This CDR3 region has 15 residues. CDR3 sequence reads: CASSFETGYQETQYF. The CDR3, as DNA: TGTGCCAGCAGTTTCGAGACAGGGTATCAAGAGACCCAGTACTTC.

This chain uses TRBV2 with TRBJ2-1, with D tentatively TRBD1 (6 bases). The CDR3 is 13 amino acids. Trimming took off 7 bases at V and 8 bases at J, with 15 bases between the two ends. In germline, CDR1 is SNHLY, CDR2 FYNNEI. In DNA form, the CDR3 reads TGTGCCAGCACCGGAGGACAGATCTATGAGCAGTTCTTC. It yields the protein CASTGGQIYEQFF.

Details on this clone: Within the sample, other DNA sequences also encode this same CDR3. V usage is TRBV5-1 and J usage is TRBJ2-5; tentative D call: TRBD2 (6 bases). Trimming removed 4 bases at V and 1 base at J, with 14 bases between. CDR3 length equals 15 residues. Per germline, CDR1 SGHRS and CDR2 YFSETQ. CDR3 DNA sequence: TGCGCCAGCAGCCTGGAGGGTGGACCCCAAGAGACCCAGTACTTC. Translating gives CASSLEGGPQETQYF.

This clone was detected a few times. The CDR3 region is CASSQEGDTEAFF. The CDR3 DNA reads as TGCGCCAGCAGCCAAGAGGGGGACACTGAAGCTTTCTTT. The chain combines TRBV4-1 with TRBJ1-1; D is perhaps TRBD1 (5 bases). The germline V and J ends were trimmed by 0 bases and 3 bases, with 5 bases remaining between them. The CDR3 contains 13 residues. In germline, CDR1 is MGHRA, CDR2 YSYEKL.

The chain is built from TRBV7-6 and TRBJ1-1, with D hard to call. Trimming removed 4 bases from V and 1 base from J, with 13 bases in between. Germline V gene lookup returns CDR1 SGHVS and CDR2 FNYEAQ. CDR3 size: 15 residues. CDR3 DNA sequence: TGTGCCAGCAGCTGGGAATCGAATGAGAACACTGAAGCTTTCTTT. This sequence encodes CASSWESNENTEAFF.

This chain's CDR3 is CASSYQTGSSYNEQFF. The CDR3 region has the DNA TGTGCCAGCAGTTACCAGACAGGGAGCTCCTACAATGAGCAGTTCTTC. The chain carries TRBV2 and TRBJ2-1; 7 bases map to TRBD1. Germline V lookup: CDR1 SNHLY, CDR2 FYNNEI. The J segment lost 0 bases and the V segment lost 5 bases, leaving 7 bases of the junction unmatched. CDR3 length: 16 amino acids.

The J gene is TRBJ2-1, the V gene TRBV30, with 7 bases that match TRBD1. Trimming removed 2 bases from V and 3 bases from J; junction bases left unmatched: 10. The CDR3 contains 16 residues. The germline CDR1 and CDR2 sequences are GTSNPN and SVGIG (reference sequence). This CDR3 is CAWSPSRDSIYNEQFF. CDR3 bases: TGTGCCTGGAGTCCTTCTCGGGACAGTATCTACAATGAGCAGTTCTTC.

The J gene is TRBJ2-7, the V gene TRBV27; D is ambiguous. The V and J ends lost 3 bases and 1 base respectively, with 7 bases between them. From germline, CDR1 is MNHEY and CDR2 SMNVEV (reference sequence). The CDR3 spans 13 residues. The CDR3 DNA is TGTGCCAGCAGTTTGGTCAATTCCTACGAGCAGTACTTC. Translation: CASSLVNSYEQYF.

The chain employs TRBV5-1 and TRBJ2-5; D might be TRBD1 or TRBD2, each matching 5 bases. With 5 bases removed from V and 2 bases from J, the gap between germline ends came to 16 bases. The CDR3 loop spans 15 amino acids. Looked up from germline, CDR1 is SGHRS and CDR2 is YFSETQ. CDR3: CASSGRDPEQETQYF. The CDR3 DNA reads TGCGCCAGCAGTGGCCGGGACCCGGAGCAAGAGACCCAGTACTTC.

J is TRBJ2-7 and V is TRBV7-3; 9 bases align to TRBD2. V trimming: 2 bases; J trimming: 3 bases; junction bases outside the gene matches: 11. Per the germline V gene, CDR1 is SGHTA and CDR2 is FQGTGA. The CDR3 runs 17 residues. CDR3 region: CASSLRLAGFPDYEQYF. CDR3 bases: TGTGCCAGCAGCTTACGCCTAGCGGGGTTCCCGGACTACGAGCAGTACTTC.

The CDR3 spells CASSQEVGLIYEQYF. CDR3 DNA sequence: TGTGCCAGCAGCCAAGAAGTTGGACTTATCTACGAGCAGTACTTC. The V call is TRBV14, the J call TRBJ2-7; D is perhaps TRBD2 (5 bases). The CDR3 loop spans 15 amino acids. V lost 0 bases, J lost 3 bases, and 12 bases lay in between. CDR1 and CDR2 (germline): SGHDN, FVKESK.

This clone occurred once. The chain combines TRBV4-1 with TRBJ2-1; 8 bases match TRBD2. The CDR3 is made up of 16 amino acids. The V and J ends lost 0 bases and 3 bases, in that order; junction bases with no gene match: 4. CDR1 is MGHRA, CDR2 YSYEKL, per germline. The CDR3 protein is CASSQDRLASYNEQFF. CDR3 nucleotides: TGCGCCAGCAGCCAAGATCGACTAGCGAGCTACAATGAGCAGTTCTTC.

This clone was observed a single time. The chain links TRBV21-1 to TRBJ1-3; the table assigns TRBD1, which was not confirmed against the DNA. TRBV21-1 is a known pseudogene. The length of the CDR3 is 19 residues. The CDR3 sequence is CASSKAETGGLISGNTIYF. CDR3 nucleotide sequence: TGTGCCAGCAGCAAAGCTGAGACAGGGGGGCTGATCTCTGGAAACACCATATATTTT.

This chain connects TRBV29-1 to TRBJ2-1, with a tentative D call TRBD2 (5 bases). Germline V gene sequence: CDR1 SQVTM, CDR2 ANQGSEA. Trimming left V 1 base short and J 8 bases short, with 15 bases between. This CDR3 is built from 14 residues. CDR3 in amino acids: CSVEGLDSRDEQFF. Here the CDR3 DNA reads TGCAGCGTTGAAGGTTTGGACTCGAGGGATGAGCAGTTCTTC.

The chain uses TRBV7-9 and TRBJ2-1; D is ambiguous. This CDR3 is built from 15 residues. V was trimmed by 1 base and J by 6 bases, leaving 13 bases between them. The germline gives CDR1 SEHNR, CDR2 FQNEAQ (reference sequence). The CDR3 DNA sequence: TGTGCCAGCAGCTTAGTGTTGGGTTTTTTCAATGAGCAGTTCTTC. Its translation is CASSLVLGFFNEQFF.

This chain uses TRBV13 with TRBJ2-6; no firm D call. CDR3 length equals 14 residues. Trimming left V 5 bases short and J 1 base short, with 6 bases between. CDR1 is PRHDT, CDR2 FYEKMQ, per germline (reference sequence). The CDR3 is CASSEISGANVLTF. The CDR3 coding sequence is TGTGCCAGCAGCGAGATTTCTGGGGCCAACGTCCTGACTTTC.

This clone was found once. The V and J genes are TRBV6-5 and TRBJ2-2; D may match TRBD1 or TRBD2 (5 bases each). Germline CDR1 MNHEY, CDR2 SVGAGI. V lost 2 bases and J 7 bases, leaving 8 bases between the germline ends. The CDR3 is made up of 13 amino acids. CDR3: CASSYGGSGELFF. DNA for the CDR3: TGTGCCAGCAGTTACGGGGGTAGCGGGGAGCTGTTTTTT.

V gene TRBV9 combines with J gene TRBJ1-2, with D tentatively TRBD1 (6 bases). The CDR3 length is 14 residues. Trimming shortened V by 0 bases and J by 6 bases, and 12 bases separated the two germline ends. Per the germline V gene, CDR1 is SGDLS and CDR2 is YYNGEE. The CDR3 sequence is CASSVASGADGYTF. DNA for the CDR3: TGTGCCAGCAGCGTAGCTTCAGGGGCTGATGGCTACACCTTC.

The rearrangement links TRBV18 to TRBJ2-3, with D possibly called TRBD1 or TRBD2 (5 bases each). The germline V gene has CDR1 KGHSH and CDR2 LQKENI. V was shortened by 3 bases and J by 4 bases, with 14 bases between the two germline ends. The CDR3 runs to 15 residues. The CDR3 bases are TGTGCCAGCTCACCCGGGACCTCGCGGGCAGATACGCAGTATTTT. This gives the protein CASSPGTSRADTQYF.

In this sample, this clone turned up once. The chain uses TRBV28 and TRBJ2-7; 14 nucleotides match TRBD2. Trimming cost V 3 bases and J 6 bases; bases outside gene matches: 7. Germline CDR1 and CDR2: MDHEN and SYDVKM. This CDR3 has 16 residues. This CDR3 is CASSFGLAGGWGEQYF. Here the CDR3 DNA reads TGTGCCAGCAGTTTCGGACTAGCGGGAGGCTGGGGCGAGCAGTACTTC.

This clone came up a few times. The V and J genes are TRBV11-2 and TRBJ2-7; D remains unclear. CDR1 is SGHAT and CDR2 is FQNNGV in the germline V gene. Trimming pared 6 bases from V and 7 bases from J, leaving 10 bases between. The CDR3 is 11 residues long. CDR3 DNA: TGTGCCAGCAGTCACCCACTGGAGCAGTACTTC. Translating it yields CASSHPLEQYF.

The chain combines TRBV7-9 with TRBJ1-1, with D unclear. This CDR3 contains 13 residues. V was cut by 6 bases and J by 0 bases, with 8 bases left in between. Germline V gene lookup returns CDR1 SEHNR and CDR2 FQNEAQ (reference sequence). CDR3 sequence: CASRVGMNTEAFF. CDR3 coding DNA: TGTGCCAGCAGGGTCGGGATGAACACTGAAGCTTTCTTT.

This clone came up once. Additional DNA sequences in this sample encode the identical CDR3. J is TRBJ2-2 and V is TRBV11-2; no firm D call. CDR1 SGHAT and CDR2 FQNNGV come from the germline V gene. CDR3 length equals 12 residues. Trimming removed 3 bases at V and 9 bases at J, with 8 bases between. The CDR3 sequence is CASSLPLRELFF. CDR3 sequence (DNA): TGTGCCAGCAGCTTGCCTCTAAGGGAGCTGTTTTTT.

CDR3 loop: CASSPRSARASDTQYF. Written as DNA, the CDR3 is TGTGCCAGCAGCCCCCGGTCGGCCAGGGCGTCAGATACGCAGTATTTT. The chain couples TRBV13 to TRBJ2-3; a weak D match, TRBD1 (5 bases). The ends were cut back, 5 bases at V and 4 bases at J, with 19 bases in the middle. The CDR3 is 16 residues long. Germline CDR1 reads PRHDT; CDR2 reads FYEKMQ (reference sequence).

The rearrangement uses TRBV19 and TRBJ1-1; TRBD1 might be the D (6 bases). With 5 bases removed from V and 0 bases from J, the gap between germline ends came to 10 bases. This CDR3 spans 14 amino acids. The germline CDR1 and CDR2 sequences are LNHDA and SQIVND (reference sequence). The CDR3 nucleotides read TGTGCCAGTAGTTTCGGACAGATGAACACTGAAGCTTTCTTT. It is translated as CASSFGQMNTEAFF. The full variable domain, with the rest looked up from reference TRBV19 and TRBJ1-1, is DGGITQSPKYLFRKEGQNVTLSCEQNLNHDAMYWYRQDPGQGLRLIYYSQIVNDFQKGDIAEGYSVSREKKESFPLTVTSAQKNPTAFYLCASSFGQMNTEAFFGQGTRLTVV.